This T cell receptor beta chain was recovered during a study of blood T cells in healthy people across ages. With a J-beta primer mix and a sample-barcoded 5' primer, a second PCR ran 7 to 11 cycles. Each cDNA molecule, via a template-switch adaptor with 12 random nucleotides, was tagged. TCRdb passed the 5' RACE reads through MiXCR, listing each CDR3 protein once. Here the sample spans about 720,000 distinct CDR3 sequences, approximately 22% being singletons. Germline CDR1 reads ENHRY; CDR2 reads SYGVKD. V shed 8 bases and J shed 5 bases, with 6 bases lying between them. The CDR3 is 10 residues long.

The TCR originated in a man between 65 and 80 years old in good health. Sample: blood. The chain uses TRBV10-3 and TRBJ1-2; no definite D call. CDR3: CAIVPYGYTF. CDR3 nucleotide sequence: TGTGCCATCGTCCCGTATGGCTACACCTTC.